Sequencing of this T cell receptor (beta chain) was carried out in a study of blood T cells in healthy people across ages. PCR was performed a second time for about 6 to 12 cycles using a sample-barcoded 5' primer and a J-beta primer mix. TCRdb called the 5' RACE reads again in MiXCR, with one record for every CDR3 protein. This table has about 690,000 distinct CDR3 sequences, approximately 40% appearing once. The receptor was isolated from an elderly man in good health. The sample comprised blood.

CDR3 sequence reads: CASRRDRYTGELFF. Written as DNA, the CDR3 is TGTGCCAGCAGGCGGGACAGATACACCGGGGAGCTGTTTTTT. The V and J genes are TRBV7-2 and TRBJ2-2, with D perhaps matching TRBD1 (7 bases). The CDR3 runs to 14 residues. The germline V gene encodes CDR1 SGHTA and CDR2 FQGNSA. V lost 6 bases and J 3 bases, leaving 11 bases between the germline ends.